Below are 23 T cell receptor beta chains sequenced from a single sample in a study of CD4 T cells in relation to SARS-CoV-2 and coronaviruses. The method was immunoSEQ multiplex PCR; TCRdb's version includes in-frame clones alone and lacks a portion of them. The sample records around 25,000 clones, less than 85% being singletons. Before the COVID-19 pandemic, during about 2010-2018, CD4+ T cells were taken from unexposed donors. Isolation of CD4+ T cells took place after about 9 days in culture. The antigens of these receptors remain unknown. Sequencing used CD4+ T cells from PBMCs, cultured in vitro. The receptor source for this set is a human donor in good health.

The rearrangement links TRBV9 to TRBJ1-2; a weak D match, TRBD1 (6 bases). The CDR3 runs 15 residues. Trimming shortened V by 0 bases and J by 3 bases, and 12 bases separated the two germline ends. The germline gives CDR1 SGDLS, CDR2 YYNGEE. The CDR3 nucleotides are TGTGCCAGCAGCGTAGGCGGGGGCTGGGACTATGGCTACACCTTC. Translation gives CASSVGGGWDYGYTF. The full variable domain, completed using reference TRBV9 and TRBJ1-2, is DSGVTQTPKHLITATGQRVTLRCSPRSGDLSVYWYQQSLDQGLQFLIQYYNGEERAKGNILERFSAQQFPDLHSELNLSSLELGDSALYFCASSVGGGWDYGYTFGSGTRLTVV.

V gene TRBV5-1 combines with J gene TRBJ2-3; D gene ambiguous. Trimming removed 0 bases from V and 0 bases from J, with 2 bases in between. Germline CDR1 is SGHRS and CDR2 is YFSETQ. The CDR3 covers 13 residues. The CDR3 nucleotides read TGCGCCAGCAGCTTGGCCAGCACAGATACGCAGTATTTT. This sequence encodes CASSLASTDTQYF.

This clone was detected once. The genes are TRBV3-1 (or the pseudogene TRBV3-2) and TRBJ2-1; the match to TRBD2 covers 10 bases. In germline, CDR1 is LGHDT, CDR2 YNNKEL (reference sequence). V was pared by 5 bases and J by 7 bases, with 8 bases of the junction left unmatched. The CDR3 is 15 amino acids. CDR3 sequence: CASSLASGSSNEQFF. The CDR3 bases are TGTGCCAGCAGCTTGGCTAGCGGGAGTAGTAATGAGCAGTTCTTC.

The rearrangement uses TRBV6-5 and TRBJ2-2; D possibly corresponds to TRBD2 (5 bases). The germline gives CDR1 MNHEY, CDR2 SVGAGI. This CDR3 has 14 residues. V lost 0 bases and J lost 4, with 6 bases in between. The CDR3 sequence is CASSYSTSTGELFF. The DNA of the CDR3 is TGTGCCAGCAGTTACTCTACTAGCACCGGGGAGCTGTTTTTT.

CDR3 residues: CASSPLGGNTEAFF. CDR3 DNA sequence: TGTGCCAGCTCACCCCTTGGGGGTAACACTGAAGCTTTCTTT. The chain recombines TRBV18 with TRBJ1-1; D might be TRBD1 (5 bases). This CDR3 is 14 amino acids long. Germline CDR1 and CDR2: KGHSH and LQKENI. V dropped 3 bases and J dropped 2 bases, with 10 bases sitting between them.

This clone showed up just once. V is TRBV9 and J is TRBJ2-5; 7 bases fit TRBD2. Trimming removed 3 bases from V and 5 bases from J; junction bases left unmatched: 19. The CDR3 is made up of 18 amino acids. From germline, CDR1 is SGDLS and CDR2 YYNGEE. DNA for the CDR3: TGTGCCAGCAGCGCCCCCCAAACAAAAGCGGGACTGGGGGAGACCCAGTACTTC. It yields the protein CASSAPQTKAGLGETQYF.

The V call is TRBV7-9, the J call TRBJ1-2; 7 bases are a match to TRBD1. CDR1 and CDR2 (germline): SEHNR, FQNEAQ (reference sequence). Losses at the gene ends were 5 bases for V and 1 base for J; bases not matched to a gene: 4. The CDR3 is 14 residues long. The CDR3 sequence is CASSNRDSNYGYTF. CDR3 bases: TGTGCCAGCAGCAACCGGGACAGTAACTATGGCTACACCTTC.

This clone has a handful of counts. The chain has TRBV5-1 and TRBJ1-1; D call uncertain. Per germline, CDR1 SGHRS and CDR2 YFSETQ. The V end lost 0 bases, the J end lost 4 bases, and 7 bases lay between the germline ends. The CDR3 totals 13 residues. In DNA, the CDR3 is TGCGCCAGCAGCTTGGGGGCGGGCACTGAAGCTTTCTTT. This encodes CASSLGAGTEAFF.

This chain joins TRBV2 and TRBJ2-7; D gene unclear. The CDR3 has 11 residues. The germline gives CDR1 SNHLY, CDR2 FYNNEI. V lost 8 bases and J lost 6, with 11 bases in between. CDR3 protein: CASPLLREQYF. The CDR3 nucleotides read TGTGCCAGCCCGCTTCTCCGCGAGCAGTACTTC.

The rearrangement uses TRBV10-3 and TRBJ1-4; tentatively, D is TRBD1 (6 bases). V lost 3 bases and J lost 5, with 10 bases in between. This CDR3 has 14 residues. CDR1 and CDR2 from the germline V gene are ENHRY and SYGVKD. The CDR3 sequence: CAISDRGGNEKLFF. The CDR3 DNA follows: TGTGCCATCAGTGACAGGGGCGGGAATGAAAAACTGTTTTTT.

The chain has TRBV24-1 and TRBJ2-5; D is undetermined. CDR1 is KGHDR and CDR2 is SFDVKD in the germline V gene. Trimming removed 3 bases at V and 0 bases at J, with 13 bases between. The CDR3 contains 16 residues. This CDR3 reads CATSDPSGRYQETQYF. The CDR3 DNA follows: TGTGCCACCAGTGATCCCTCTGGACGGTACCAAGAGACCCAGTACTTC.

The chain joins TRBV28 to TRBJ1-1, with 7 bases identical to TRBD1. Germline V gene lookup returns CDR1 MDHEN and CDR2 SYDVKM. With V trimmed by 5 bases and J by 1 base, 10 bases remained unmatched. This CDR3 has 16 amino acids. Written as DNA, the CDR3 is TGTGCCAGCAGTAAACGACAGGGCAAATCGAACACTGAAGCTTTCTTT. Amino acid sequence: CASSKRQGKSNTEAFF.

The chain employs TRBV5-4 and TRBJ2-7; 10 bases map to TRBD2. Germline CDR1 SGHNT, CDR2 YYREEE (reference sequence). Trimming took 3 bases from V and 0 from J; bases not matched to a gene: 3. This CDR3 has 15 residues. The CDR3 spells CASSSGTSDSYEQYF. In nucleotides, the CDR3 is TGTGCCAGCAGCTCCGGGACTAGCGACTCCTACGAGCAGTACTTC.

This chain uses TRBV6-5 with TRBJ2-5; D is ambiguous. From germline, CDR1 is MNHEY and CDR2 SVGAGI. There are 14 residues in the CDR3. V was clipped by 2 bases and J by 5 bases, with 12 bases between them. The CDR3 protein is CASSYSTPKETQYF. Written as DNA, the CDR3 is TGTGCCAGCAGTTACAGTACTCCAAAGGAGACCCAGTACTTC.

The rearrangement joins TRBV5-1 to TRBJ2-3; maybe TRBD2 (6 bases). The CDR3 covers 14 residues. Germline CDR1 is SGHRS and CDR2 is YFSETQ. V dropped 2 bases and J dropped 5 bases, with 12 bases sitting between them. The CDR3 DNA sequence: TGCGCCAGCAGCTTAGGGCGGGGAAGAGATACGCAGTATTTT. It is translated as CASSLGRGRDTQYF.

The rearrangement joins TRBV5-1 to TRBJ2-7, with 8 bases fitting TRBD2. Germline trimming cut 0 bases from V and 3 bases from J; bases unmatched to any gene: 8. The V gene's germline CDR1 is SGHRS and CDR2 YFSETQ. The CDR3 totals 16 residues. The CDR3 region is CASSLGAQRGFYEQYF. The DNA for the CDR3 is TGCGCCAGCAGCTTGGGTGCCCAGCGGGGGTTCTACGAGCAGTACTTC.

V usage is TRBV13 and J usage is TRBJ2-1, with D possibly TRBD2 on 5 matching bases. V was trimmed by 3 bases and J by 2 bases, leaving 11 bases between them. CDR3 length equals 15 residues. Looked up from germline, CDR1 is PRHDT and CDR2 is FYEKMQ (reference sequence). Here the CDR3 DNA reads TGTGCCAGCAGCTTCGCGGGCGAACCCTACAATGAGCAGTTCTTC. This gives the protein CASSFAGEPYNEQFF.

The chain recombines TRBV5-4 with TRBJ1-2, with D perhaps TRBD1 (6 bases). The CDR3 length is 15 residues. V was pared by 4 bases and J by 1 base, with 14 bases between. Germline CDR1 reads SGHNT; CDR2 reads YYREEE (reference sequence). In nucleotides, the CDR3 is TGTGCCAGCAGCAGACGGGACACTAATAACTATGGCTACACCTTC. Translating gives CASSRRDTNNYGYTF.

This clone was observed once. CDR3 amino acids: CASSQEIAGGVTGELFF. CDR3 nucleotide sequence: TGTGCCAGCAGCCAAGAGATAGCGGGAGGCGTCACCGGGGAGCTGTTTTTT. V gene TRBV3-1 (or the pseudogene TRBV3-2) combines with J gene TRBJ2-2; 10 bases line up with TRBD2. V lost 0 bases to trimming and J lost 4 bases; unmatched junction nucleotides: 5. Germline V gene lookup returns CDR1 LGHDT and CDR2 YNNKEL (reference sequence). This CDR3 has 17 residues.

The chain links TRBV6-2 or TRBV6-3 to TRBJ1-5; TRBD1 matches 8 bases. The ends lost 6 bases at V and 7 bases at J; junction bases unmatched: 8. This CDR3 contains 14 residues. CDR1 and CDR2 from the germline V gene are MNHEY and SVGEGT. The CDR3 sequence is CASSQGQGAQPQHF. The DNA of the CDR3 is TGTGCCAGCAGCCAAGGACAGGGCGCCCAGCCCCAGCATTTT.

On this clone: Compared with germline, one end of the junction differs, possibly owing to a read error. The chain couples TRBV7-9 to TRBJ2-7; D not certain. Germline values: CDR1 SEHNR, CDR2 FQNEAQ (reference sequence). The CDR3 runs to 15 residues. CDR3 DNA sequence: TGTGCCAGCAGCCCCATAGGCCCGGCCTCCTCCGAGCAGTACTTC. It specifies CASSPIGPASSEQYF. Full variable domain (outside the CDR3, taken from reference TRBV7-9 and TRBJ2-7): DTGVSQNPRHKITKRGQNVTFRCDPISEHNRLYWYRQTLGQGPEFLTYFQNEAQLEKSRLLSDRFSAERPKGSFSTLEIQRTEQGDSAMYLCASSPIGPASSEQYFGPGTRLTVT.

The chain carries TRBV5-6 and TRBJ2-7; no clear D. CDR3 size: 13 residues. Germline values: CDR1 SGHDT, CDR2 YYEEEE. The ends were cut back, 1 base at V and 2 bases at J, with 7 bases in the middle. For the CDR3, the DNA is TGTGCCAGCAGCTTGCGGAAAACCTACGAGCAGTACTTC. It is translated as CASSLRKTYEQYF.

V usage is TRBV2 and J usage is TRBJ1-4, with D tentatively TRBD1 (6 bases). Germline V gene lookup returns CDR1 SNHLY and CDR2 FYNNEI. V was clipped by 4 bases and J by 5 bases, with 8 bases between them. The CDR3 spans 13 residues. CDR3 DNA: TGTGCCAGCAGTGGGACAGTGAATGAAAAACTGTTTTTT. It yields the protein CASSGTVNEKLFF.